These T cell receptor beta chains were read from a single sample in a study of control samples from healthy donors and cancer patients. Method: immunoSEQ multiplex PCR; TCRdb's copy keeps in-frame clones and lacks some. The profile shows 100,000 to 150,000 clones, approximately 87% of them singletons. Material: blood. Receptors were obtained from a man aged 55 to 70 in good health. Both conserved end residues are trimmed from each CDR3. Fields, in order: V gene, J gene, D gene, CDR3 protein. The D gene is left open where the match is weak.

V: TRBV12-3/TRBV12-4; J: TRBJ1-6; D: -; CDR3: ASSSAINSPLH
V: TRBV11-2; J: TRBJ2-5; D: TRBD1; CDR3: ASRRDSYTETQY
V: TRBV18; J: TRBJ2-7; D: -; CDR3: ASSPTGDYEQY
V: TRBV7-2; J: TRBJ2-4; D: -; CDR3: ASSLVGARGANIQY
V: TRBV7-2; J: TRBJ2-3; D: -; CDR3: ASSFARGRGGDTQY
V: TRBV3-1/TRBV3-2; J: TRBJ2-1; D: -; CDR3: ASSQVSFEQF
V: TRBV12-3/TRBV12-4; J: TRBJ1-2; D: -; CDR3: ASSSGVHYGYT
V: TRBV19; J: TRBJ1-6; D: -; CDR3: ASSIETDNSPLH
V: TRBV7-3; J: TRBJ2-7; D: -; CDR3: ASSTGQGREQY
V: TRBV4-1; J: TRBJ1-5; D: TRBD1; CDR3: ASSQERTGSHQPQH
V: TRBV5-1; J: TRBJ2-6; D: -; CDR3: ASYSGANVLT
V: TRBV9; J: TRBJ2-2; D: -; CDR3: ASSVGWEGTGELF
V: TRBV5-1; J: TRBJ2-5; D: TRBD2; CDR3: ASSPTPAGGLQETQY
V: TRBV7-2; J: TRBJ1-1; D: -; CDR3: ASSSSQAKNTEAF
V: TRBV28; J: TRBJ1-2; D: TRBD1; CDR3: ASSPRTGGFGYT
V: TRBV10-1; J: TRBJ2-1; D: -; CDR3: ASSEEGGSYNEQF
V: TRBV3-1/TRBV3-2; J: TRBJ2-5; D: -; CDR3: ASSSRQNQETQY
V: TRBV18; J: TRBJ1-3; D: TRBD1; CDR3: ASSLGTTGVGNTIY
V: TRBV28; J: TRBJ2-5; D: TRBD2; CDR3: ASSFTSGGTVETQY
V: TRBV6-1; J: TRBJ1-5; D: -; CDR3: ASSAVDSNQPQH
V: TRBV4-2; J: TRBJ2-3; D: TRBD2; CDR3: ASSQALAGVTSTDTQY
V: TRBV7-2; J: TRBJ2-7; D: -; CDR3: ASSRNREGEQY
V: TRBV18; J: TRBJ1-2; D: -; CDR3: ASSPAGEVGYT
V: TRBV25-1; J: TRBJ1-1; D: -; CDR3: ASRQAGLEAF
V: TRBV24-1; J: TRBJ1-2; D: -; CDR3: ATSDPGEGGYGYT
V: TRBV5-6; J: TRBJ2-7; D: TRBD2; CDR3: ASSYGLAGLPEY
V: TRBV5-1; J: TRBJ2-3; D: -; CDR3: ASSWGPRGSTDTQY
V: TRBV18; J: TRBJ1-2; D: TRBD1; CDR3: ASSQSQGEISNYGYT